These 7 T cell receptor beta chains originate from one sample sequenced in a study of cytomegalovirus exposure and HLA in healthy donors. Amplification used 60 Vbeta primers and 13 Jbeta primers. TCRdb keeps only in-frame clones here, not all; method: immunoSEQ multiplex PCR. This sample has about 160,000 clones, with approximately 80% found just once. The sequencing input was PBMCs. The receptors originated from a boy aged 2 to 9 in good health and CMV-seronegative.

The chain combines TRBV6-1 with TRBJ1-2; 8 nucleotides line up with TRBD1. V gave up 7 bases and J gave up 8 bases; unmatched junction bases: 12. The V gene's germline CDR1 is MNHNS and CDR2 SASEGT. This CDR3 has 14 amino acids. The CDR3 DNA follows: TGTGCCAGCACAATCGGCGGGACAGGCAAAGGCTACACCTTC. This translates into CASTIGGTGKGYTF.

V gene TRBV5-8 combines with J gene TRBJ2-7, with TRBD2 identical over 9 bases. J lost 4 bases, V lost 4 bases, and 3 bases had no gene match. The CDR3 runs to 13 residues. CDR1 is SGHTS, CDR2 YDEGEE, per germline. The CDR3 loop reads CASSGGGGYEQYV. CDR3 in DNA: TGTGCCAGCAGCGGCGGGGGGGGTTACGAGCAGTACGTC.

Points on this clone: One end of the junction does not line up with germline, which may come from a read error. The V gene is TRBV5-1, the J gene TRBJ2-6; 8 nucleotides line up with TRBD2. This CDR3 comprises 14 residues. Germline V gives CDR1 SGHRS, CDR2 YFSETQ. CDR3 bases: TGCGCCAGCAGCCCCCTCGGGGGGGCCAACGGCCTGACTTTC. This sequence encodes CASSPLGGANGLTF.

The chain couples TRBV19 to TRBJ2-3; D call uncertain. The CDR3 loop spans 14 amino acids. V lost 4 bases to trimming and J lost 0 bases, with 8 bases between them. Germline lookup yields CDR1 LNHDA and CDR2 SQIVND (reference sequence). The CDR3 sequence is CASSTGYSTDTQYF. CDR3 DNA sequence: TGTGCCAGTAGTACCGGGTACAGCACAGATACGCAGTATTTT.

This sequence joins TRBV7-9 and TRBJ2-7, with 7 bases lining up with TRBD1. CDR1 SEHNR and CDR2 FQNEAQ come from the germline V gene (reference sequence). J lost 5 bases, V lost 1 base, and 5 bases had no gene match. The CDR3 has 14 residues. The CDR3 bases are TGTGCCAGCAGCTTAGGGGACAGTGCGGACGAGCAGTACGTC. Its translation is CASSLGDSADEQYV.

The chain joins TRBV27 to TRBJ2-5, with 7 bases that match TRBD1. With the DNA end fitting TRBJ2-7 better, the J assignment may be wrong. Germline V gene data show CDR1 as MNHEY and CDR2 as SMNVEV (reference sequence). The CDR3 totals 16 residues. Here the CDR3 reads CASSPARQGYSYEQYF. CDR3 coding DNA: TGTGCCAGCAGTCCAGCCAGACAGGGATACTCCTACGAGCAGTACTTC.

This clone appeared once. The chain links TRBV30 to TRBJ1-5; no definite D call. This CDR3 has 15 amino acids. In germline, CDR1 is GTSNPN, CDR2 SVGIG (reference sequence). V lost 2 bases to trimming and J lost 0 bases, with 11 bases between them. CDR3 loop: CAWSFTEYSNQPQHF. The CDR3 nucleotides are TGTGCCTGGAGTTTTACAGAGTATAGCAATCAGCCCCAGCATTTT.